This TCR beta chain is drawn from a study of cytomegalovirus exposure and HLA in healthy donors. General study findings and limits: With later analysis, a missense DCLRE1C variant became linked to TCR beta V- and J-gene trimming. A reported reduction in N-insertions relative to the roughly 640-donor mean was seen in an Asian-associated ancestry cluster in a later analysis.

Both 60 Vbeta primers and 13 Jbeta primers went into the PCR. Repertoires were generated with immunoSEQ multiplex PCR, while TCRdb's copy carries only in-frame clones and drops some. The sample consists of about 160,000 clones, over 65% of them appearing once. A remark on this clone: As yet, its antigen is unknown.

The CDR3 extends over 12 amino acids. Per germline, CDR1 SGHNT and CDR2 YYREEE (reference sequence). Deletions cut 4 bases from V and 5 bases from J, with 10 bases between. The sample comprised PBMCs. The receptor was derived from a man aged 40-49 years in good health and CMV-seropositive. The chain is built from TRBV5-4 and TRBJ2-7, with D possibly being TRBD1 (6 bases). CDR3 sequence reads: CASSVDRNEQYF. CDR3 sequence (DNA): TGTGCCAGCAGCGTCGACAGGAACGAGCAGTACTTC.